This T cell receptor (beta chain) was identified in a study of shared clonotypes between healthy human individuals. Measured with immunoSEQ multiplex PCR; TCRdb has only the in-frame clones, and not every one. The sample has 850,000 to 1,100,000 clones; 77% are singletons. Germline V gives CDR1 MNHEY, CDR2 SVGAGI. The CDR3 is made up of 12 amino acids. V lost 4 bases, J lost 6 bases, and 9 bases lay in between. Material for sequencing was memory CD4+ T cells from PBMCs. Subset noted: CD45RA-negative fraction. This TCR came from a man in his late teens or twenties in good health. Some clones in this sample may be carry-over from other donors' samples. The chain uses TRBV6-5 and TRBJ1-2; D gene ambiguous. In DNA, the CDR3 is TGTGCCAGCAGTTCCAGGACGGATGGCTACACCTTC. Its translation is CASSSRTDGYTF.